These 5 T cell receptor beta chains came from one sample sequenced in a study of persistence of HIV-infected CD4 T cells. Anti-CD3/anti-CD28 beads served as a nonspecific positive control stimulus. CD4+ T cells upregulating both CD40 ligand and CD69 were sorted as responding cells. Their target antigens are unknown. The libraries were made with immunoSEQ version 4 in survey mode. Only in-frame clones appear in the TCRdb table, and some are missing; sequencing was by immunoSEQ multiplex PCR. The sample consists of about 43,000 clones, 80% to 90% of them appearing once. The source material was CD4+ T cells sorted from PBMCs after approximately 19-hour stimulation, sampled from a patient who received antiretroviral therapy. The source of these receptors is an adult man with HIV who was CMV-seropositive.

The chain combines TRBV25-1 with TRBJ1-2, with D tentatively TRBD1 (5 bases). With 6 bases removed from V and 8 bases from J, the gap between germline ends came to 10 bases. From germline, CDR1 is MGHDK and CDR2 SYGVNS. The CDR3 is 11 residues long. The CDR3 region is CASSRGIGYTF. CDR3 nucleotide sequence: TGTGCCAGCAGCCGGGGGATCGGCTACACCTTC.

This clone occurred once. The chain is built from TRBV2 and TRBJ1-5; 7 bases agree with TRBD1. The V segment lost 7 bases and the J segment 3 bases; nucleotides outside the gene matches: 9. CDR1 is SNHLY and CDR2 is FYNNEI in the germline V gene. The CDR3 spans 15 residues. Here the CDR3 reads CASTSGDSFNQPQHF. CDR3 coding DNA: TGTGCCAGCACCTCTGGGGACAGCTTCAATCAGCCCCAGCATTTT.

The chain joins TRBV2 to TRBJ2-7, with D possibly being TRBD2 (6 bases). V was cut by 1 base and J by 0 bases, with 10 bases left in between. The CDR3 totals 15 residues. The V gene's germline CDR1 is SNHLY and CDR2 FYNNEI. The CDR3 DNA follows: TGTGCCAGCAGTGAAGGCGGGGCCCCCTCCTACGAGCAGTACTTC. Translated: CASSEGGAPSYEQYF.

V is TRBV23-1 and J is TRBJ1-1; 8 nucleotides agree with TRBD1. TRBV23-1 is marked as an open reading frame, function uncertain. CDR3 length: 17 residues. V shed 2 bases, J shed 4 bases, and the junction held 12 bases outside the gene matches. As DNA, the CDR3 is TGCGCCAGCAGTCAAGCCACAGGGGGTTGGAACTCCACTGAAGCTTTCTTT. Translating gives CASSQATGGWNSTEAFF.

The V call is TRBV3-1 (or the pseudogene TRBV3-2), the J call TRBJ1-1; D is perhaps TRBD1 (6 bases). The CDR3 is 13 residues long. The V gene's germline CDR1 is LGHDT and CDR2 YNNKEL (reference sequence). Between the trimmed V and J ends, which lost 7 bases and 4 bases, there was a span of 13 bases. The CDR3 DNA reads as TGTGCCAGCATAGGCCAGGGGATCACTGAAGCTTTCTTT. It encodes CASIGQGITEAFF.